This T cell receptor beta chain was recorded in a study of ipilimumab plus nivolumab after autologous stem cell transplantation listed by TCRdb under 2021. In terms of the full investigation: The median number of doses that trial patients received was 5 or 6 for ipilimumab and fewer than ten for nivolumab. Patients in the trial were undergoing autologous transplant and had high-risk diffuse large B cell lymphoma, mature T cell lymphoma, or multiple myeloma. Thirty-five patients made up the trial's intent-to-treat population. Broad study findings and their caveats: Combined checkpoint inhibition as post-transplant consolidation was concluded by the authors to appear tolerable. Per the authors, a biologic rationale for further study of the post-transplant checkpoint inhibition approach was offered by T cell receptor repertoire, regulatory T cell phenotype and gut microbiota profiles.

The CDR3 measures 15 amino acids from cysteine to phenylalanine. The retained sequence is limited to the CDR3, 45 bases, with the frame set at the first base. CDR1 is given as SGHVS and CDR2 as FQNEAQ, both from the germline V gene. V loses 4 bases of germline sequence and J loses 1 base, and the interval between the two ends is 10 bases. Checkpoint therapy began 14 to 28 days after autologous transplant, with ipilimumab given at 1 mg/kg intravenously on day 1 of selected weeks. Nivolumab was administered at 3 mg/kg intravenously on day 1 of weeks 1, 4, 7, 10, and every two weeks through week 26. Combined checkpoint inhibition with ipilimumab and nivolumab as consolidation after autologous stem cell transplantation was tested in a Phase Ib clinical trial. With respect to this clone: The antigen it binds to is not known. No much larger clone is present one base from it, and per-base qualities are unavailable.

The library was obtained by the immunoSEQ multiplex PCR assay. This is the immuneACCESS table as TCRdb keeps it, with only in-frame sequences that have V and J called. A part of the clones is gone; compared with another copy, unresolved V genes explain less than half, and the rest is unexplained. The sample table records 3,200 or so clones; roughly 80% of these occur just once. Roughly a tenth of the sample belongs to the ten largest clones. This sequence uses TRBV7-8 and TRBJ2-2; TRBD1 is possibly the D segment (5 matching bases). The sample consisted of PBMCs, taken in a trial of ipilimumab plus nivolumab as post-transplant consolidation. The receptor comes from a male donor with primary mediastinal lymphoma. DNA sequence: TGTGCCAGCAGCTCTGCGACAGTGAACACCGGGGAGCTGTTTTTT. Translated, this is CASSSATVNTGELFF.